The clone carrying this T cell receptor beta chain occurred a few times. The antigen is not known. V lost 11 bases, J lost 2 bases, and 13 bases lay in between. Germline CDR1 is MNHEY and CDR2 is SVGAGI. The CDR3 runs to 12 residues. PCR involved 60 Vbeta and 13 Jbeta primers. The repertoire was sequenced with immunoSEQ multiplex PCR; TCRdb's copy has only in-frame clones and lacks some. The sample carries over 150,000 clones, roughly 70% recorded once. This entry belongs to a study of cytomegalovirus exposure and HLA in healthy donors. The study's findings and limits: An apparent linkage of common viral pathogens to several of the most significant clusters emerged in a later analysis.

The rearrangement uses TRBV6-5 and TRBJ2-7, with D possibly matching TRBD1 (5 bases). The sample taken for sequencing was PBMCs. This sequence originates from a woman between 40 and 55 years old in good health and CMV-seropositive. This CDR3 is CAVGWTPYEQYF. Written as DNA, the CDR3 is TGTGCCGTCGGATGGACACCCTACGAGCAGTACTTC.